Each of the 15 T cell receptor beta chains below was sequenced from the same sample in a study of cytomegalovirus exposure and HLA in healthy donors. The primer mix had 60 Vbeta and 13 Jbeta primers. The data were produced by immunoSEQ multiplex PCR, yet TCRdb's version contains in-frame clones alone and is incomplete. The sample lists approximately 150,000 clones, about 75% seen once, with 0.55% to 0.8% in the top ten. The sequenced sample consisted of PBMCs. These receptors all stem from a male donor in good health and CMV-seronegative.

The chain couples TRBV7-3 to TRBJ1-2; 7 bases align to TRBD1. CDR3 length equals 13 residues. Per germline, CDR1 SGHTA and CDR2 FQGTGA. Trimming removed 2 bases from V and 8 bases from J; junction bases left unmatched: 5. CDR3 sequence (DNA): TGTGCCAGCAGCTTAGAGGGGGCGACGGGCTACACCTTC. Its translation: CASSLEGATGYTF.

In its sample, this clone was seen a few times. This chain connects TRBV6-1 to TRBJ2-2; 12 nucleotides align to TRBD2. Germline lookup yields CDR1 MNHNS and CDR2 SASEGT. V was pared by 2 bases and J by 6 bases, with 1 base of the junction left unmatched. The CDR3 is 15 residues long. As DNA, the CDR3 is TGTGCCAGCAGTGAACTAGCGGGGGGGCCCGGGGAGCTGTTTTTT. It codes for CASSELAGGPGELFF.

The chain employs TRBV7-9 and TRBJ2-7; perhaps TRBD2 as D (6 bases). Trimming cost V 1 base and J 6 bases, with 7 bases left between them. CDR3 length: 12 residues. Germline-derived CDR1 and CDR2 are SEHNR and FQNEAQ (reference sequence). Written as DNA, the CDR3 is TGTGCCAGCAGCTTAGGGAGGGCCGAGCAGTACTTC. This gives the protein CASSLGRAEQYF.

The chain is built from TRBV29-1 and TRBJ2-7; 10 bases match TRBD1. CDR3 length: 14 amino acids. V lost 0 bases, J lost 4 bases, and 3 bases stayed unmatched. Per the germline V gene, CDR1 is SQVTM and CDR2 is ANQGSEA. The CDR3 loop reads CSVEDLDRGYEQYF. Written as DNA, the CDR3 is TGCAGCGTTGAAGATTTGGACAGGGGGTACGAGCAGTACTTC.

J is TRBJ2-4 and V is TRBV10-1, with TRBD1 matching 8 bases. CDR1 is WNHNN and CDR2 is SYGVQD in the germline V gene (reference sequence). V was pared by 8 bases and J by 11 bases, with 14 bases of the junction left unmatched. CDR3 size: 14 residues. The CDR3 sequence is CASGRDRLWRVQYF. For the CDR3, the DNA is TGCGCCAGCGGCCGGGACAGGTTGTGGAGGGTTCAGTACTTC.

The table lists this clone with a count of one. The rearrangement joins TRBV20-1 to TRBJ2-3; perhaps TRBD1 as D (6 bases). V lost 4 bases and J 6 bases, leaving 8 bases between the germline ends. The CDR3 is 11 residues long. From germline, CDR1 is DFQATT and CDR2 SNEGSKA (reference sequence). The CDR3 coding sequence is TGCAGTGCTAATGGGGGCGATACGCAGTATTTT. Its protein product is CSANGGDTQYF.

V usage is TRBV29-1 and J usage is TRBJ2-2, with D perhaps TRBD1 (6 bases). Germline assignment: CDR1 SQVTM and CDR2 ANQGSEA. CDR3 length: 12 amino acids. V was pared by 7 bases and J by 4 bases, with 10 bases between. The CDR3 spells CSARQVTGELFF. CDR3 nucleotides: TGCAGCGCTCGACAGGTCACCGGGGAGCTGTTTTTT.

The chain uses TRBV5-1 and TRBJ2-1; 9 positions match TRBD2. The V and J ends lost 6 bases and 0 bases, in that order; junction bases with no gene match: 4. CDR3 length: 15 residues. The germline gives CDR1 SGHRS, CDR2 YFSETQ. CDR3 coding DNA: TGCGCCAGCACCCTAGCGGGAAGCTCCTACAATGAGCAGTTCTTC. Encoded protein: CASTLAGSSYNEQFF. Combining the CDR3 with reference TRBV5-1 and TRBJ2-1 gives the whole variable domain KAGVTQTPRYLIKTRGQQVTLSCSPISGHRSVSWYQQTPGQGLQFLFEYFSETQRNKGNFPGRFSGRQFSNSRSEMNVSTLELGDSALYLCASTLAGSSYNEQFFGPGTRLTVL.

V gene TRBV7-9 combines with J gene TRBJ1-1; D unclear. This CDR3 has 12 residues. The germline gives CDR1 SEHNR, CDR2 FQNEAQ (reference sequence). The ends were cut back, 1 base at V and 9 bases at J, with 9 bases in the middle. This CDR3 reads CASSLDLGQAFF. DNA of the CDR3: TGTGCCAGCAGCTTAGATCTAGGCCAAGCTTTCTTT.

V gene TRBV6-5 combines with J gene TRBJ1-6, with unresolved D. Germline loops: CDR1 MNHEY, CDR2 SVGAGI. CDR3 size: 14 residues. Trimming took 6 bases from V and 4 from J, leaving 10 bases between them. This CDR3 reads CASSAPGYNSPLHF. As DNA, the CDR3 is TGTGCCAGCAGCGCACCCGGGTATAATTCACCCCTCCACTTT.

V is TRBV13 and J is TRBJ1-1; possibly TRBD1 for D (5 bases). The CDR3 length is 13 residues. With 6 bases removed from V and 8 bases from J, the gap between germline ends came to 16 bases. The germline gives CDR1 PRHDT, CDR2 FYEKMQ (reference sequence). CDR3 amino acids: CASRVPRVSEAFF. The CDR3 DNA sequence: TGTGCCAGCAGGGTCCCCAGGGTATCCGAAGCTTTCTTT.

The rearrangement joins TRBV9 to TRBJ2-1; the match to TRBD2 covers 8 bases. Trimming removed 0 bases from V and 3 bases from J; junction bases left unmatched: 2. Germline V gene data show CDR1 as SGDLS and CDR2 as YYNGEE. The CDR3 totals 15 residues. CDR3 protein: CASSVGSGIYNEQFF. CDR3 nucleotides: TGTGCCAGCAGCGTAGGTAGCGGGATCTACAATGAGCAGTTCTTC.

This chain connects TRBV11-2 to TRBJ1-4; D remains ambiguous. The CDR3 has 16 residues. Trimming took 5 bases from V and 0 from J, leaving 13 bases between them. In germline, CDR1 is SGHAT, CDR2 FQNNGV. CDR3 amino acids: CASSPGSSATNEKLFF. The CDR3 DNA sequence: TGTGCCAGCAGCCCCGGGAGCAGTGCAACTAATGAAAAACTGTTTTTT.

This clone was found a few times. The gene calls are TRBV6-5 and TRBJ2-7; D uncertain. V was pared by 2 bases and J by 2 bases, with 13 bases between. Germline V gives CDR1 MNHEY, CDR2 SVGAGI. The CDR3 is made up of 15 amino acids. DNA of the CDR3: TGTGCCAGCAGTTACGCATCCCAGGCGCCCTACGAGCAGTACTTC. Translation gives CASSYASQAPYEQYF.

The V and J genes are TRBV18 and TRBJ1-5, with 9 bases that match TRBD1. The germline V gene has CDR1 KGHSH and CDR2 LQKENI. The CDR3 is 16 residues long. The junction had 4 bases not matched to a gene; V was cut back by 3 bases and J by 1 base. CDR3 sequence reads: CASSPGTGPSNQPQHF. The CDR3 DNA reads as TGTGCCAGCTCACCGGGGACAGGGCCCAGCAATCAGCCCCAGCATTTT.